The 18 T cell receptor beta chains listed next were all sequenced from one sample in a study of T cells after yellow fever vaccination (dated by TCRdb to the late 2010s). Receptor libraries were prepared by 5' RACE. TCRdb shows the sequencer as Illumina HiSeq 2500. TCRdb ran its own pipeline on the public reads, namely fastp trimming at Q25 and MiXCR clone calling, and kept in-frame beta chains. Each record represents a unique CDR3 protein, reported with the most common genes and DNA among its rows. The sample records around 350,000 distinct CDR3 sequences, approximately 10% of which are singletons. The ten most abundant clones make up more than 15% of the sample. The intended sense of this specimen's treatment or condition label: live attenuated yellow fever vaccine strain. The specimen comprised PBMCs, sampled on the day of the first yellow fever vaccination. These receptor sequences come from a man between 18 and 35 years old who received the YFV17D yellow fever vaccine.

The chain has TRBV21-1 and TRBJ2-7; whether TRBD1, the table's D call, matches the DNA was not checked. TRBV21-1 is a listed pseudogene. The CDR3 is 14 residues long. The CDR3 region is CASFQAPLSYEQYV. CDR3 coding DNA: TGTGCCAGTTTCCAGGCGCCTCTCTCCTACGAGCAGTACGTC.

This clonotype was seen repeatedly, ten times or more. This rearrangement joins TRBV29-1 to TRBJ2-5, with D hard to call. The germline V gene encodes CDR1 SQVTM and CDR2 ANQGSEA. The CDR3 consists of 12 residues. The ends were cut back, 6 bases at V and 0 bases at J, with 8 bases in the middle. DNA for the CDR3: TGCAGCGTGGTCAGGTACCAAGAGACCCAGTACTTC. This translates into CSVVRYQETQYF.

This clonotype was observed at least ten times. V usage is TRBV19 and J usage is TRBJ2-2; tentative D call: TRBD2 (6 bases). The germline V gene has CDR1 LNHDA and CDR2 SQIVND (reference sequence). The CDR3 is made up of 15 amino acids. Trimming removed 6 bases from V and 4 bases from J, with 15 bases in between. The CDR3 coding sequence is TGTGCCAGTAGCAGATACCGGGACTCCACCGGGGAGCTGTTTTTT. It encodes CASSRYRDSTGELFF.

This clonotype was counted only a few times. The rearrangement uses TRBV2 and TRBJ2-4; D may match TRBD1 or TRBD2 (6 bases each). V was cut by 5 bases and J by 3 bases, with 14 bases left in between. The CDR3 sequence is 15 residues long. Germline loops: CDR1 SNHLY, CDR2 FYNNEI. CDR3 loop: CASSTRGDGKNIQYF. The CDR3 DNA sequence: TGTGCCAGCAGTACGAGGGGGGACGGCAAAAACATTCAGTACTTC.

This clonotype was seen a few times. V and J are TRBV7-2 and TRBJ2-6; D not resolved. CDR3 length: 14 residues. Germline lookup yields CDR1 SGHTA and CDR2 FQGNSA. Trimming took off 3 bases at V and 0 bases at J, with 3 bases between the two ends. CDR3 loop: CASSFGSGANVLTF. CDR3 nucleotides: TGTGCCAGCAGCTTCGGCTCTGGGGCCAACGTCCTGACTTTC. Full variable domain (rest looked up from reference TRBV7-2 and TRBJ2-6): GAGVSQSPSNKVTEKGKDVELRCDPISGHTALYWYRQSLGQGLEFLIYFQGNSAPDKSGLPSDRFSAERTGGSVSTLTIQRTQQEDSAVYLCASSFGSGANVLTFGAGSRLTVL.

J is TRBJ2-3 and V is TRBV19, with a possible D match to TRBD2 (6 bases). CDR1 and CDR2 (germline): LNHDA, SQIVND (reference sequence). V was cut by 5 bases and J by 1 base, with 13 bases left in between. The CDR3 runs 15 residues. The CDR3 loop reads CASSGGESRTDTQYF. The CDR3 DNA follows: TGTGCCAGTAGTGGAGGGGAATCCCGCACAGATACGCAGTATTTT.

This clonotype was counted between two and nine times. This CDR3 reads CASMRNYGYTF. The CDR3 region has the DNA TGTGCCAGCATGAGAAATTATGGCTACACCTTC. This rearrangement joins TRBV6-2 or TRBV6-3 to TRBJ1-2; D gene unclear. V was shortened by 7 bases and J by 5 bases, with 8 bases between the two germline ends. The CDR3 extends over 11 amino acids. Germline-derived CDR1 and CDR2 are MNHEY and SVGEGT.

CDR3 DNA: TGTGCCAGCAGCTCGATACAAGGGGCGGTTGAAAAACTGTTTTTT. This sequence encodes CASSSIQGAVEKLFF. J is TRBJ1-4 and V is TRBV7-2; D perhaps matches TRBD1 (5 bases). V lost 4 bases, J lost 7 bases, and 16 bases lay in between. This CDR3 contains 15 residues. The germline CDR1 and CDR2 sequences are SGHTA and FQGNSA.

This clonotype showed up just a few times. The chain is built from TRBV5-1 and TRBJ2-3; TRBD2 matches 10 bases. Trimming took 3 bases from V and 6 from J; bases not matched to a gene: 4. Germline lookup yields CDR1 SGHRS and CDR2 YFSETQ. CDR3 length: 14 amino acids. CDR3 DNA: TGCGCCAGCAGCTCTCCGGGACTAGCGGATACGCAGTATTTT. Translating gives CASSSPGLADTQYF.

J is TRBJ1-2 and V is TRBV20-1, with 7 bases aligning to TRBD1. The germline gives CDR1 DFQATT, CDR2 SNEGSKA (reference sequence). The J segment lost 5 bases and the V segment lost 0 bases, leaving 9 bases of the junction unmatched. This CDR3 contains 15 residues. The CDR3 loop is CSARDLPGQPYGYTF. CDR3 coding DNA: TGCAGTGCTAGAGATTTGCCGGGACAGCCGTATGGCTACACCTTC.

J is TRBJ2-3 and V is TRBV5-1; D ambiguous. With 2 bases removed from V and 5 bases from J, the gap between germline ends came to 12 bases. Per the germline V gene, CDR1 is SGHRS and CDR2 is YFSETQ. CDR3 length: 14 amino acids. DNA for the CDR3: TGCGCCAGCAGCTTAAGTCTGGCACGAGATACGCAGTATTTT. This gives the protein CASSLSLARDTQYF.

This chain joins TRBV24-1 and TRBJ1-5; perhaps TRBD1 as D (5 bases). The V and J ends lost 4 bases and 5 bases respectively, with 11 bases between them. The length of the CDR3 is 14 residues. CDR1 is KGHDR, CDR2 SFDVKD, per germline. CDR3 bases: TGTGCCACCAGTGACGCGGGGACGTATCAGCCCCAGCATTTT. It codes for CATSDAGTYQPQHF.

This clonotype was counted between two and nine times. This chain links TRBV7-2 with TRBJ2-5; D call uncertain. The germline V gene encodes CDR1 SGHTA and CDR2 FQGNSA. The CDR3 length is 14 residues. The V end lost 1 base, the J end lost 1 base, and 7 bases lay between the germline ends. The DNA of the CDR3 is TGTGCCAGCAGCTTAGGAGCCAGCCAAGAGACCCAGTACTTC. The encoded protein is CASSLGASQETQYF.

This clonotype was observed a few times. V usage is TRBV5-4 and J usage is TRBJ2-7, with 10 bases matching TRBD2. Per germline, CDR1 SGHNT and CDR2 YYREEE (reference sequence). The CDR3 is made up of 14 amino acids. V lost 4 bases and J lost 3; bases outside the gene matches: 4. Here the CDR3 DNA reads TGTGCCAGCAGCGCCGCTAGCGGGGGCTACGAGCAGTACTTC. Translated, it gives CASSAASGGYEQYF.

The J gene is TRBJ1-2, the V gene TRBV4-3; the D is unclear. The CDR3 totals 14 residues. V lost 0 bases, J lost 10 bases, and 15 bases lay in between. Per germline, CDR1 LGHNA and CDR2 YSLEER. The CDR3 sequence: CASSQDGGLSLYTF. The CDR3 DNA sequence: TGCGCCAGCAGCCAAGATGGAGGCCTGTCTCTCTACACCTTC.

This clonotype was counted a few times. The chain links TRBV18 to TRBJ2-3; TRBD1 matches 8 bases. Germline V gene sequence: CDR1 KGHSH, CDR2 LQKENI. CDR3 length equals 15 residues. V was clipped by 0 bases and J by 3 bases; unmatched bases: 2. The CDR3 nucleotides read TGTGCCAGCTCACCACCGGGACAGGTAACAGATACGCAGTATTTT. The encoded protein is CASSPPGQVTDTQYF.

The chain joins TRBV4-1 to TRBJ2-1; no firm D call. The CDR3 loop spans 13 amino acids. Germline CDR1 and CDR2: MGHRA and YSYEKL. V dropped 3 bases and J dropped 8 bases, with 11 bases sitting between them. The CDR3, as DNA: TGCGCCAGCAGCCAGGCTCCGGTACATGAGCAGTTCTTC. Encoded protein: CASSQAPVHEQFF.

The chain's CDR3 is CASTARRGSSYNEQFF. CDR3 in DNA: TGTGCCAGCACCGCCCGGCGGGGAAGCTCCTACAATGAGCAGTTCTTC. The rearrangement joins TRBV7-8 to TRBJ2-1; D is possibly TRBD2 (6 bases). The germline V gene encodes CDR1 SGHVS and CDR2 FQNEAQ. Trimming removed 7 bases at V and 0 bases at J, with 16 bases between. This CDR3 has 16 residues.